These 26 T cell receptor beta chains came from one sample sequenced in a study of shared clonotypes between healthy human individuals. Profiled with immunoSEQ multiplex PCR; TCRdb holds only in-frame clones, not every one. Of 2 million to 2.5 million clones listed, approximately 94% were seen once; the top ten hold 0.1% to 0.15%. The source material was naive CD4+ T cells sorted from blood. Subset reported: CD45RA+ positively selected. The receptors here all came from a man aged 18 to 30 in good health.

This chain uses TRBV7-9 with TRBJ1-6; D perhaps matches TRBD1 (6 bases). This CDR3 has 16 amino acids. V lost 6 bases and J 10 bases, leaving 22 bases between the germline ends. CDR1 and CDR2 from the germline V gene are SEHNR and FQNEAQ (reference sequence). CDR3 loop: CASRKDSPLSGSPLHF. For the CDR3, the DNA is TGTGCCAGCAGAAAGGACAGCCCCCTCTCGGGGTCACCCCTCCACTTT.

This sequence joins TRBV19 and TRBJ2-2; D is unresolved. V lost 10 bases and J 4 bases, leaving 10 bases between the germline ends. Germline lookup yields CDR1 LNHDA and CDR2 SQIVND (reference sequence). This CDR3 contains 12 residues. The CDR3 here is CATKWVTGELFF. The CDR3 DNA is TGTGCCACGAAATGGGTCACCGGGGAGCTGTTTTTT.

The chain employs TRBV6-5 and TRBJ1-2; D may be TRBD1 (5 bases). Trimming cost V 4 bases and J 8 bases, with 14 bases left between them. Germline V gene sequence: CDR1 MNHEY, CDR2 SVGAGI. The CDR3 consists of 13 residues. CDR3 sequence reads: CASSSVGGVGYTF. For the CDR3, the DNA is TGTGCCAGCAGTTCCGTGGGAGGGGTCGGCTACACCTTC.

The chain uses TRBV7-2 and TRBJ1-2; unclear D gene. Germline assignment: CDR1 SGHTA and CDR2 FQGNSA. This CDR3 comprises 12 residues. V was cut by 5 bases and J by 7 bases, with 11 bases left in between. The CDR3 region is CASSPNLPGYTF. Here the CDR3 DNA reads TGTGCCAGCAGCCCTAATCTTCCTGGCTACACCTTC.

The rearrangement joins TRBV6-5 to TRBJ2-2; 7 nucleotides align to TRBD1. Germline-derived CDR1 and CDR2 are MNHEY and SVGAGI. V shed 5 bases, J shed 5 bases, and the junction held 5 bases outside the gene matches. The CDR3 has 14 residues. CDR3 DNA sequence: TGTGCCAGCAGTAAGAACAGGGGAACCGGGGAGCTGTTTTTT. This gives the protein CASSKNRGTGELFF.

V is TRBV18 and J is TRBJ1-4; D call uncertain. Per germline, CDR1 KGHSH and CDR2 LQKENI. The CDR3 covers 13 residues. V was shortened by 9 bases and J by 8 bases, with 16 bases between the two germline ends. CDR3 amino acids: CASSLGSGEKLFF. CDR3 nucleotides: TGTGCCAGTTCCCTTGGAAGTGGGGAAAAACTGTTTTTT. The whole variable domain, remainder taken from reference TRBV18 and TRBJ1-4, is NAGVMQNPRHLVRRRGQEARLRCSPMKGHSHVYWYRQLPEEGLKFMVYLQKENIIDESGMPKERFSAEFPKEGPSILRIQQVVRGDSAAYFCASSLGSGEKLFFGSGTQLSVL.

The V gene is TRBV15, the J gene TRBJ1-2; no clear D. The CDR3 has 14 amino acids. V was cut by 1 base and J by 2 bases, with 8 bases left in between. The V gene's germline CDR1 is LNHNV and CDR2 YYDKDF (reference sequence). In DNA form, the CDR3 reads TGTGCCACCAGCAGAGCCCCTGGGAACTATGGCTACACCTTC. Translation gives CATSRAPGNYGYTF.

The chain recombines TRBV11-2 with TRBJ2-3, with 7 nucleotides matching TRBD1. CDR3 length: 18 residues. Trimming at V came to 3 bases and at J to 6 bases, leaving 18 bases not matched to a gene. The germline CDR1 and CDR2 sequences are SGHAT and FQNNGV. The CDR3 sequence: CASSFNIPGQLFTDTQYF. The CDR3 DNA follows: TGTGCCAGCAGCTTTAACATCCCGGGACAGTTATTTACGGATACGCAGTATTTT.

This chain uses TRBV25-1 with TRBJ2-2, with TRBD1 as a possible D gene (5 bases). V lost 6 bases, J lost 0 bases, and 5 bases lay in between. The V gene's germline CDR1 is MGHDK and CDR2 SYGVNS. The CDR3 consists of 13 residues. The CDR3 bases are TGTGCCAGCAGAGGGGCGAACACCGGGGAGCTGTTTTTT. This gives the protein CASRGANTGELFF.

This clone came up once. This chain links TRBV5-4 with TRBJ2-5, with 7 bases aligning to TRBD1. V lost 2 bases to trimming and J lost 5 bases; unmatched junction nucleotides: 9. Germline lookup yields CDR1 SGHNT and CDR2 YYREEE (reference sequence). The CDR3 has 15 residues. CDR3 nucleotides: TGTGCCAGCAGCTTCGGAAGGGGGCGAGGCGAGACCCAGTACTTC. This codes for CASSFGRGRGETQYF.

V usage is TRBV19 and J usage is TRBJ1-2; 10 nucleotides line up with TRBD1. V lost 5 bases and J lost 6; bases outside the gene matches: 9. This CDR3 is built from 15 residues. Germline CDR1 and CDR2: LNHDA and SQIVND (reference sequence). In DNA form, the CDR3 reads TGTGCCAGTAGTGAGTGGGACAGGGGATCTCATGGCTACACCTTC. Protein product: CASSEWDRGSHGYTF.

In DNA, the CDR3 is TGCGCCAGCAGGTCTAGCGGGAGTCCCACAGATACGCAGTATTTT. It specifies CASRSSGSPTDTQYF. V usage is TRBV5-1 and J usage is TRBJ2-3; 10 nucleotides line up with TRBD2. The CDR3 is 15 amino acids. Germline loops: CDR1 SGHRS, CDR2 YFSETQ. V lost 5 bases and J lost 2; bases outside the gene matches: 5.

Notes on this clone: The sample has other DNA sequences that encode this CDR3 too. V gene TRBV5-1 combines with J gene TRBJ2-3; D unresolved. In germline, CDR1 is SGHRS, CDR2 YFSETQ. Trimming stripped 0 bases from V and 0 bases from J, with 8 bases between. The CDR3 runs 15 residues. DNA for the CDR3: TGCGCCAGCAGCTTGGGAGGACCCAGCACAGATACGCAGTATTTT. Encoded protein: CASSLGGPSTDTQYF.

Comment on this clone: Other DNA sequences in the same sample also yield this CDR3. V usage is TRBV7-9 and J usage is TRBJ1-1; no reliable D call. From germline, CDR1 is SEHNR and CDR2 FQNEAQ (reference sequence). Trimming pared 1 base from V and 1 base from J, leaving 7 bases between. This CDR3 has 14 amino acids. The CDR3 spells CASSLGAQNTEAFF. The CDR3, as DNA: TGTGCCAGCAGCTTAGGGGCGCAGAACACTGAAGCTTTCTTT.

This chain uses TRBV27 with TRBJ1-6; D unclear. Germline CDR1 reads MNHEY; CDR2 reads SMNVEV (reference sequence). Trimming took off 3 bases at V and 13 bases at J, with 13 bases between the two ends. The CDR3 length is 13 residues. Here the CDR3 DNA reads TGTGCCAGCAGTTTCATCAGGTTCGAGCCCCTCCACTTT. It translates to CASSFIRFEPLHF.

The chain recombines TRBV5-1 with TRBJ2-3; 8 bases fit TRBD2. Germline values: CDR1 SGHRS, CDR2 YFSETQ. J was trimmed by 2 bases and V by 0 bases; bases with no gene match: 8. This CDR3 is 17 amino acids long. CDR3 nucleotide sequence: TGCGCCAGCAGCTTGGTCCTCGCGGGGGGAACCACAGATACGCAGTATTTT. Its protein is CASSLVLAGGTTDTQYF.

The V call is TRBV29-1, the J call TRBJ2-5, with 7 nucleotides matching TRBD2. The J segment lost 5 bases and the V segment lost 4 bases, leaving 10 bases of the junction unmatched. CDR3 length equals 14 residues. Per germline, CDR1 SQVTM and CDR2 ANQGSEA. This CDR3 is CSVGASGAGETQYF. CDR3 nucleotides: TGCAGCGTTGGGGCTAGCGGAGCTGGGGAGACCCAGTACTTC.

The V call is TRBV6-1, the J call TRBJ2-1, with 7 positions matching TRBD2. There are 13 residues in the CDR3. Germline V gene lookup returns CDR1 MNHNS and CDR2 SASEGT. Trimming at V came to 6 bases and at J to 4 bases, leaving 3 bases not matched to a gene. The CDR3 coding sequence is TGTGCCAGCAGGCCTAGCGGATACAATGAGCAGTTCTTC. Its protein product is CASRPSGYNEQFF.

V is TRBV4-1 and J is TRBJ2-7; the match to TRBD1 covers 7 bases. This CDR3 is built from 15 residues. The germline V gene has CDR1 MGHRA and CDR2 YSYEKL. V was pared by 4 bases and J by 6 bases, with 12 bases of the junction left unmatched. The DNA for the CDR3 is TGCGCCAGCAGCCGACAGGGTGAATGGTCCGGCGAGCAGTACTTC. Translating it yields CASSRQGEWSGEQYF.

The V gene is TRBV7-9, the J gene TRBJ2-4, with 7 bases aligning to TRBD2. Germline assignment: CDR1 SEHNR and CDR2 FQNEAQ (reference sequence). The CDR3 is made up of 17 amino acids. Losses at the gene ends were 5 bases for V and 0 bases for J; bases not matched to a gene: 10. In DNA form, the CDR3 reads TGTGCCAGCAGCCGACTAGCCCCGGAACTAGCCAAAAACATTCAGTACTTC. Protein product: CASSRLAPELAKNIQYF.

The genes are TRBV21-1 and TRBJ1-2. TRBV21-1 constitutes a pseudogene. The CDR3 has 18 amino acids. This CDR3 reads CASSKVLDIPGRDYGYTF. CDR3 DNA sequence: TGTGCCAGCAGCAAAGTTCTGGACATCCCGGGAAGGGACTATGGCTACACCTTC.

The chain uses TRBV19 and TRBJ1-1; 8 nucleotides line up with TRBD1. V was clipped by 8 bases and J by 0 bases; unmatched bases: 14. CDR1 and CDR2 (germline): LNHDA, SQIVND (reference sequence). CDR3 length equals 17 residues. CDR3: CASRSFSGGGVNTEAFF. The CDR3 coding sequence is TGTGCCAGTCGTTCATTCTCAGGGGGCGGCGTGAACACTGAAGCTTTCTTT.

The DNA for the CDR3 is TGTGCCAGCAGCTTGGTTGGGGTGGGGGAGCTGTTTTTT. It translates to CASSLVGVGELFF. The rearrangement joins TRBV5-4 to TRBJ2-2; D call uncertain. V was pared by 0 bases and J by 8 bases, with 8 bases between. Germline lookup yields CDR1 SGHNT and CDR2 YYREEE (reference sequence). This CDR3 comprises 13 residues.

This chain connects TRBV2 to TRBJ1-2; 8 bases match TRBD1. After removal of 7 bases from V and 3 bases from J, the junction contained 10 bases not matched to a gene. The CDR3 covers 15 residues. The germline CDR1 and CDR2 sequences are SNHLY and FYNNEI. CDR3 DNA: TGTGCCAGCAACCCTAGGACAGGGCGCGACTATGGCTACACCTTC. It encodes CASNPRTGRDYGYTF.

Details on this clone: The same CDR3 also results from other DNA sequences found in this sample. The V gene is TRBV6-1, the J gene TRBJ2-2; D is tentatively TRBD1 or TRBD2 (5 bases each). The CDR3 has 14 residues. CDR1 and CDR2 from the germline V gene are MNHNS and SASEGT. Trimming left V 5 bases short and J 1 base short, with 8 bases between. CDR3 amino acids: CASSRDLNTGELFF. DNA for the CDR3: TGTGCCAGCAGTCGGGACCTGAACACCGGGGAGCTGTTTTTT.

Only a few counts were recorded for this clone. CDR3 DNA: TGTGCCAGCAGCCCCCGGGGAGGGACTGAAGCTTTCTTT. This codes for CASSPRGGTEAFF. The chain has TRBV9 and TRBJ1-1; no reliable D call. CDR1 and CDR2 from the germline V gene are SGDLS and YYNGEE. V was cut by 4 bases and J by 5 bases, with 12 bases left in between. CDR3 size: 13 residues.